A single sample is the source of the 10 T cell receptor beta chains below, sequenced in a study of Graves' ophthalmopathy and Graves' hyperthyroidism listed by TCRdb under 2018. The listed sequencing device is Illumina HiSeq 2000. For repertoire sequencing, the TCR beta CDR3 regions were amplified from RNA transcripts. The first round was an RT-PCR using HTBI primers with the Qiagen OneStep RT-PCR kit, and this first round was followed by a second-round multiplex PCR, then size selection and purification. In-frame beta chains were kept once TCRdb had trimmed the public reads at Q25 with fastp and called clones with MiXCR. CDR3 protein sequences are deduplicated, and each keeps its most common genes and DNA. The sample table holds hundreds of thousands of distinct CDR3 sequences, of which roughly 21% were seen once. 2.5% to 3.5% of the sample comes from the top ten. The source material was peripheral blood. These receptors were obtained from a woman aged 18 to 35 with stable Graves' hyperthyroidism. Donor details come from another sample of the same person, matched by shared clones.

The table lists this clonotype with many counts. In DNA form, the CDR3 reads TGCAGTGCGGGGGGGGGAAGGACCCAGTACTTC. Protein: CSAGGGRTQYF. The V gene is TRBV20-1, the J gene TRBJ2-5; 7 bases are a match to TRBD2. CDR3 length equals 11 residues. The ends lost 6 bases at V and 7 bases at J; junction bases unmatched: 5. From germline, CDR1 is DFQATT and CDR2 SNEGSKA (reference sequence).

This clonotype was detected many times. This chain joins TRBV10-2 and TRBJ2-5; 9 positions agree with TRBD1. Germline V gene sequence: CDR1 WSHSY, CDR2 SAAADI. CDR3 length: 15 residues. Trimming took 2 bases from V and 2 from J; bases not matched to a gene: 3. CDR3 protein: CASSEKGQGQETQYF. The CDR3 nucleotides are TGCGCCAGCAGTGAGAAGGGACAGGGTCAAGAGACCCAGTACTTC.

V is TRBV6-1 and J is TRBJ1-1; a possible D gene is TRBD1 (6 bases). The germline V and J ends were trimmed by 6 bases and 6 bases, with 11 bases remaining between them. Per the germline V gene, CDR1 is MNHNS and CDR2 is SASEGT. The CDR3 covers 12 residues. The CDR3 loop reads CASRGGGAEAFF. The CDR3 DNA follows: TGTGCCAGCAGAGGGGGGGGGGCTGAAGCTTTCTTT.

This clonotype was seen ten or more times. The V call is TRBV4-1, the J call TRBJ1-2; D is perhaps TRBD1 (5 bases). The CDR3 totals 15 residues. Trimming cost V 4 bases and J 0 bases, with 12 bases left between them. Germline values: CDR1 MGHRA, CDR2 YSYEKL. In DNA, the CDR3 is TGCGCCAGCAGCCGAGGCCCGACAGCTAACTATGGCTACACCTTC. As protein: CASSRGPTANYGYTF.

A note on this clonotype: A single base separates this from a much larger clone, so it may be a read error. The rearrangement uses TRBV24-1 and TRBJ2-7, with no clear D. The CDR3 totals 11 residues. The germline V gene has CDR1 KGHDR and CDR2 SFDVKD. V lost 0 bases, J lost 5 bases, and 1 base lay in between. In DNA form, the CDR3 reads TGTGCCACCAGTGATTTGAACGAGCAGTACTTC. Encoded protein: CATSDLNEQYF.

The V gene is TRBV19, the J gene TRBJ1-2; possible D gene TRBD1, 5 bases. Trimming left V 3 bases short and J 4 bases short, with 15 bases between. CDR1 is LNHDA, CDR2 SQIVND, per germline (reference sequence). This CDR3 region has 15 residues. CDR3 in DNA: TGTGCCAGTAGTATGGAGCCGGGAGACAGCTATGGCTACACCTTC. This sequence encodes CASSMEPGDSYGYTF.

This clonotype was recorded at least ten times. V and J are TRBV7-2 and TRBJ1-1; D is unresolved. V lost 4 bases, J lost 1 base, and 7 bases lay in between. CDR3 length: 13 residues. Germline V gene lookup returns CDR1 SGHTA and CDR2 FQGNSA. The chain's CDR3 is CASSSGRNTEAFF. The CDR3 nucleotides read TGTGCCAGCAGCTCCGGGAGGAACACTGAAGCTTTCTTT.

This CDR3 reads CASSQEWPRGPQETQYF. For the CDR3, the DNA is TGTGCCAGCAGCCAAGAATGGCCTAGGGGGCCCCAAGAGACCCAGTACTTC. The chain uses TRBV14 and TRBJ2-5, with 7 bases matching TRBD1. Losses at the gene ends were 0 bases for V and 1 base for J; bases not matched to a gene: 8. The CDR3 contains 17 residues. Germline values: CDR1 SGHDN, CDR2 FVKESK. Complete variable domain (other parts from reference TRBV14 and TRBJ2-5): EAGVTQFPSHSVIEKGQTVTLRCDPISGHDNLYWYRRVMGKEIKFLLHFVKESKQDESGMPNNRFLAERTGGTYSTLKVQPAELEDSGVYFCASSQEWPRGPQETQYFGPGTRLLVL.

This clonotype was observed at least ten times. J is TRBJ2-5 and V is TRBV28; D possibly corresponds to TRBD2 (5 bases). Germline V gives CDR1 MDHEN, CDR2 SYDVKM. Trimming took off 1 base at V and 9 bases at J, with 18 bases between the two ends. CDR3 length: 15 residues. DNA for the CDR3: TGTGCCAGCAGTTTATATTCGGGCAGATCGGAGGCCCAGTACTTC. Translated: CASSLYSGRSEAQYF.

At least ten counts were recorded for this clonotype. The chain recombines TRBV7-3 with TRBJ2-5; perhaps TRBD1 as D (5 bases). The CDR3 covers 14 residues. Deletions cut 0 bases from V and 5 bases from J, with 10 bases between. Germline loops: CDR1 SGHTA, CDR2 FQGTGA. The CDR3 reads CASSLTARGETQYF. The CDR3 bases are TGTGCCAGCAGCTTAACTGCTAGGGGCGAGACCCAGTACTTC. Using reference TRBV7-3 and TRBJ2-5 for the parts outside the CDR3, the full variable domain is GAGVSQTPSNKVTEKGKYVELRCDPISGHTALYWYRQSLGQGPEFLIYFQGTGAADDSGLPNDRFFAVRPEGSVSTLKIQRTERGDSAVYLCASSLTARGETQYFGPGTRLLVL.